This T cell receptor (beta chain) was sequenced in a study of blood T cell repertoires in COVID-19. Study-level information: Some COVID-19 samples were acute and others convalescent; all came from the United States, Italy and Spain.

Germline assignment: CDR1 LNHDA and CDR2 SQIVND (reference sequence). With 5 bases removed from V and 2 bases from J, the gap between germline ends came to 19 bases. The CDR3 is made up of 17 amino acids. The repertoire was sequenced with immunoSEQ multiplex PCR; TCRdb's copy has only in-frame clones and lacks some. The sample lists around 220,000 clones; roughly 84% were seen once. The sequencing sample was made of PBMCs or T cells enriched from blood (not recorded which). The receptor's source is a woman in her 40s who had recovered from COVID-19. The rearrangement links TRBV19 to TRBJ2-1, with D tentatively TRBD2 (6 bases). CDR3 bases: TGTGCCAGTAGTGCCACCCTTCTAGCGTTAGCCTACAATGAGCAGTTCTTC. Encoded protein: CASSATLLALAYNEQFF.